What follows are 14 T cell receptor beta chains derived from one specimen sequenced in a study of T cell responses to AZD1222 COVID-19 vaccine. Some clones are missing from TCRdb's copy, which holds only in-frame ones; the method was immunoSEQ multiplex PCR. The sample lists 200,000 or so clones; around 93% were seen once. Sequencing was performed on peripheral blood, taken on day 0 of AZD1222 vaccination. These receptors came from an adult in good health.

The CDR3 sequence is CASSFSAGSSYNEQFF. CDR3 sequence (DNA): TGTGCCAGCAGCTTCTCCGCCGGGAGCTCCTACAATGAGCAGTTCTTC. This chain uses TRBV7-3 with TRBJ2-1; maybe TRBD2 (6 bases). The germline CDR1 and CDR2 sequences are SGHTA and FQGTGA. With 3 bases removed from V and 0 bases from J, the gap between germline ends came to 12 bases. CDR3 size: 16 residues.

This chain connects TRBV30 to TRBJ1-2; 7 bases fit TRBD1. Germline values: CDR1 GTSNPN, CDR2 SVGIG (reference sequence). The V and J ends lost 0 bases and 8 bases, in that order; junction bases with no gene match: 15. The CDR3 is 16 amino acids. The CDR3 spells CAWSVVRTGEGSGYTF. The CDR3 bases are TGTGCCTGGAGTGTCGTGAGGACAGGAGAGGGAAGCGGCTACACCTTC.

This clone appeared a single time. The chain joins TRBV9 to TRBJ1-1, with 9 bases aligning to TRBD1. Germline CDR1 and CDR2: SGDLS and YYNGEE. The CDR3 loop spans 15 amino acids. V lost 4 bases and J lost 3; bases outside the gene matches: 7. CDR3: CASSPSGQGYTEAFF. As DNA, the CDR3 is TGTGCCAGCAGCCCCTCAGGACAGGGGTACACTGAAGCTTTCTTT.

The chain links TRBV28 to TRBJ2-7; 13 bases line up with TRBD2. This CDR3 has 16 amino acids. Trimming took 8 bases from V and 6 from J; bases not matched to a gene: 13. Germline lookup yields CDR1 MDHEN and CDR2 SYDVKM. The CDR3 protein is CASQEGRRLAGGEQYF. In nucleotides, the CDR3 is TGTGCCAGCCAAGAAGGGCGGAGACTAGCGGGAGGCGAGCAGTACTTC.

This clone was recorded only once. The chain combines TRBV6-1 with TRBJ1-6; possibly TRBD1 for D (6 bases). The germline V gene encodes CDR1 MNHNS and CDR2 SASEGT. V was pared by 3 bases and J by 6 bases, with 18 bases between. CDR3 length: 17 amino acids. The DNA of the CDR3 is TGTGCCAGCAGTGAGAACGCAGGGGAAGTAGGTAATTCACCCCTCCACTTT. It translates to CASSENAGEVGNSPLHF.

This rearrangement joins TRBV2 to TRBJ2-7, with TRBD1 identical over 8 bases. Trimming removed 6 bases from V and 4 bases from J; junction bases left unmatched: 5. Germline CDR1 is SNHLY and CDR2 is FYNNEI. The CDR3 loop spans 13 amino acids. The CDR3: CASRQQGVYEQYF. In DNA, the CDR3 is TGTGCCAGCAGACAACAGGGGGTTTACGAGCAGTACTTC.

The chain uses TRBV28 and TRBJ2-1; TRBD1 agrees at 10 bases. Germline assignment: CDR1 MDHEN and CDR2 SYDVKM. The CDR3 runs to 15 residues. Trimming took 7 bases from V and 7 from J; bases not matched to a gene: 10. The CDR3 loop reads CASIGDRGKFNEQFF. The CDR3, as DNA: TGTGCCAGCATAGGGGACAGGGGAAAGTTTAATGAGCAGTTCTTC.

The chain links TRBV3-1 (or the pseudogene TRBV3-2) to TRBJ2-5; 7 nucleotides match TRBD2. This CDR3 contains 14 residues. V lost 1 base, J lost 7 bases, and 6 bases stayed unmatched. Germline CDR1 is LGHDT and CDR2 is YNNKEL (reference sequence). For the CDR3, the DNA is TGTGCCAGCAGCCAAGTGGGCGGGAGTGCGACCCAGTACTTC. This translates into CASSQVGGSATQYF.

This clone was found a few times. The genes are TRBV10-3 and TRBJ2-7, with D hard to call. Trimming stripped 0 bases from V and 7 bases from J, with 7 bases between. The CDR3 is 12 amino acids. Germline V gene sequence: CDR1 ENHRY, CDR2 SYGVKD. The CDR3: CAISESGLEQYF. CDR3 in DNA: TGTGCCATCAGTGAGTCGGGCCTAGAGCAGTACTTC.

The chain recombines TRBV9 with TRBJ2-3; D possibly corresponds to TRBD2 (5 bases). The CDR3 sequence is 18 residues long. Germline V gene data show CDR1 as SGDLS and CDR2 as YYNGEE. The germline V and J ends were trimmed by 0 bases and 0 bases, with 17 bases remaining between them. The CDR3 region is CASSVGPSPGISTDTQYF. DNA of the CDR3: TGTGCCAGCAGCGTAGGCCCCTCCCCCGGGATAAGCACAGATACGCAGTATTTT.

The rearrangement uses TRBV2 and TRBJ2-3, with D possibly being TRBD1 (5 bases). Germline CDR1 reads SNHLY; CDR2 reads FYNNEI. The V gene lost 10 bases and the J gene lost 2 bases, with 19 bases spanning the gap. This CDR3 comprises 15 residues. In nucleotides, the CDR3 is TGTGCCACCAACGTACCTGGGGCGACCACAGATACGCAGTATTTT. This encodes CATNVPGATTDTQYF. Filled out from reference TRBV2 and TRBJ2-3, the complete variable domain reads EPEVTQTPSHQVTQMGQEVILRCVPISNHLYFYWYRQILGQKVEFLVSFYNNEISEKSEIFDDQFSVERPDGSNFTLKIRSTKLEDSAMYFCATNVPGATTDTQYFGPGTRLTVL.

In DNA form, the CDR3 reads TGTGCCTGGAGTCTGCTTCTTCGGGACATAGCGGGAGGACGCTACGAGCAGTACTTC. It translates to CAWSLLLRDIAGGRYEQYF. The gene calls are TRBV30 and TRBJ2-7; 10 positions match TRBD2. The CDR3 consists of 19 residues. Trimming took 2 bases from V and 3 from J; bases not matched to a gene: 19. The germline CDR1 and CDR2 sequences are GTSNPN and SVGIG (reference sequence).

The gene calls are TRBV29-1 and TRBJ2-3; 7 bases line up with TRBD1. CDR3 length: 14 amino acids. The V and J ends lost 8 bases and 0 bases, in that order; junction bases with no gene match: 8. The germline CDR1 and CDR2 sequences are SQVTM and ANQGSEA. The CDR3 reads CSTRTGPSTDTQYF. CDR3 nucleotide sequence: TGCAGCACCAGGACAGGACCTAGCACAGATACGCAGTATTTT.

This chain links TRBV28 with TRBJ1-1; D gene ambiguous. Germline values: CDR1 MDHEN, CDR2 SYDVKM. This CDR3 is 13 amino acids long. Trimming took off 6 bases at V and 11 bases at J, with 19 bases between the two ends. This chain's CDR3 is CASRVPFPGRAFF. The DNA for the CDR3 is TGTGCCAGCAGAGTTCCCTTTCCGGGGAGGGCTTTCTTT.